This T cell receptor beta chain is drawn from a study of OX40 agonist ivuxolimab in advanced cancers. Overall study results and limits: The study did not work out the antigen specificity of the expanded peripheral T cells.

In the case of this clone: The antigen is undetermined.

Trimming left V 8 bases short and J 1 base short, with 5 bases between. Germline V gives CDR1 MNHNY, CDR2 SVGAGI (reference sequence). This CDR3 has 11 amino acids. Sequencing was performed with immunoSEQ multiplex PCR; in TCRdb, only in-frame clones are kept and a portion is missing. The sample shows about 25,000 clones, 80% to 90% of them seen only once. The chain carries TRBV6-6 and TRBJ1-1; no firm D call. The starting material was CD4+ or CD8+ T cells sorted from blood, obtained in a trial of the OX40 agonist ivuxolimab. The receptor was isolated from an adult with an advanced solid tumor such as melanoma, head and neck, liver or kidney cancer. The CDR3 loop is CASLWNTEAFF. CDR3 bases: TGTGCCAGCCTTTGGAACACTGAAGCTTTCTTT.